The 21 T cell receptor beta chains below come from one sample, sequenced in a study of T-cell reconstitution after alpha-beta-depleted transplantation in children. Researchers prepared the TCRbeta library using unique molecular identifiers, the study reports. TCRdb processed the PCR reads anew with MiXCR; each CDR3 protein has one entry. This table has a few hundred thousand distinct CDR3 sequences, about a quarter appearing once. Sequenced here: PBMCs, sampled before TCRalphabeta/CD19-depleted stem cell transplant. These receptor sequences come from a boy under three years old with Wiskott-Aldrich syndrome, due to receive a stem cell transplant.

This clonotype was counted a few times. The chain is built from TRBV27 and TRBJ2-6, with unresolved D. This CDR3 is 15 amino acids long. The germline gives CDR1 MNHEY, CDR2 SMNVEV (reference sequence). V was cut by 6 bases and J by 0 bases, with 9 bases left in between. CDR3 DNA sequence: TGTGCCAGCAGCCTCATATACTCTGGGGCCAACGTCCTGACTTTC. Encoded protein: CASSLIYSGANVLTF.

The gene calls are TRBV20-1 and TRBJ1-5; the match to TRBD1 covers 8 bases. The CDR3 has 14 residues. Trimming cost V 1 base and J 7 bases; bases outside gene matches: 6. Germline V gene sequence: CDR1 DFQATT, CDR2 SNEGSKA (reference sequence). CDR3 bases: TGCAGTGCTAGAGCGGGACAGGTCAACCAGCCCCAGCATTTT. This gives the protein CSARAGQVNQPQHF.

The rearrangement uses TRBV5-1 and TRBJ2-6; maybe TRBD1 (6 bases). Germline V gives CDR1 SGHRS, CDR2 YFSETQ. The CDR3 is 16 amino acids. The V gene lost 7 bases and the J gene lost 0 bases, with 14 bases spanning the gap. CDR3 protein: CASSTGTTSGANVLTF. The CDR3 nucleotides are TGCGCCAGCTCAACCGGGACAACCTCTGGGGCCAACGTCCTGACTTTC.

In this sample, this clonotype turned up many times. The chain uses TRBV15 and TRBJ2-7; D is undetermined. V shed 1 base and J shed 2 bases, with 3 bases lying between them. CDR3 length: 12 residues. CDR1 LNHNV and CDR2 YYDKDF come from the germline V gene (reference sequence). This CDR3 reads CATSRGAYEQYF. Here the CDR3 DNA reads TGTGCCACCAGCAGAGGGGCCTACGAGCAGTACTTC.

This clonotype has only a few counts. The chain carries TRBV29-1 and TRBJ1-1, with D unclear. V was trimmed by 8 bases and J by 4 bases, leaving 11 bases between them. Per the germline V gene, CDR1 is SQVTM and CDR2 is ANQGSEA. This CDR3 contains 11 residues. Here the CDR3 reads CSTTRVTEAFF. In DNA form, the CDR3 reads TGCAGCACGACCCGGGTCACTGAAGCTTTCTTT.

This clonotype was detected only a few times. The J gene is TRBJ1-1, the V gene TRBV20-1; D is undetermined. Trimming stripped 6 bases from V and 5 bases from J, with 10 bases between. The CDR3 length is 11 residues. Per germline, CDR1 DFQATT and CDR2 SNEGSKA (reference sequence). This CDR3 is CSARAGTEAFF. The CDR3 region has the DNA TGCAGTGCACGAGCGGGGACTGAAGCTTTCTTT.

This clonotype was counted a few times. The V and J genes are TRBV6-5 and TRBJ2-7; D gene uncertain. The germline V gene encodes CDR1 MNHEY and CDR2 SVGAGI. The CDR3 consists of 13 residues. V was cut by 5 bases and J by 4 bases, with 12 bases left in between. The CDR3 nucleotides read TGTGCCAGCAGTCTACCTCACAGATACGAGCAGTACTTC. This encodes CASSLPHRYEQYF.

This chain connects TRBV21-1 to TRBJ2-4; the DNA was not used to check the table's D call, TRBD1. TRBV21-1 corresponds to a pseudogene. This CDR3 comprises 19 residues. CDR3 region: CASSKLPPGWKLAKNVQYF. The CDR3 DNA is TGTGCCAGCAGCAAACTGCCGCCCGGTTGGAAACTAGCCAAAAACGTTCAGTACTTC.

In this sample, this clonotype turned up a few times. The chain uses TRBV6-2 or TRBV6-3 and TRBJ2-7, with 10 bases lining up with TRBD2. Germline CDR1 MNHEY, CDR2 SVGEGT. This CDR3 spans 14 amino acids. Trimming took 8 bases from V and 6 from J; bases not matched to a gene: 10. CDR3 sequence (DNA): TGTGCCAGCGGACTAGCGGTTGCTAACGGCGAGCAGTACTTC. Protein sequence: CASGLAVANGEQYF.

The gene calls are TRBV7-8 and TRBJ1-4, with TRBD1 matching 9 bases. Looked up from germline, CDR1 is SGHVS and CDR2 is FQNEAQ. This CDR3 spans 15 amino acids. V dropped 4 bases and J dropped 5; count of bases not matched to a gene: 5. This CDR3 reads CASSSSGTGNEKLFF. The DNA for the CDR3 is TGTGCCAGCAGCTCTTCCGGGACAGGGAATGAAAAACTGTTTTTT.

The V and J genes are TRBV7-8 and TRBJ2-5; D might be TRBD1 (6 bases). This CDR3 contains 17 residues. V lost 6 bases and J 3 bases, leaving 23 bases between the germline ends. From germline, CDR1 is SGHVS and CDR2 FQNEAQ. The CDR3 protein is CASSRQRGHPEEETQYF. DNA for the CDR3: TGTGCCAGCAGTCGCCAAAGGGGACACCCCGAAGAAGAGACCCAGTACTTC.

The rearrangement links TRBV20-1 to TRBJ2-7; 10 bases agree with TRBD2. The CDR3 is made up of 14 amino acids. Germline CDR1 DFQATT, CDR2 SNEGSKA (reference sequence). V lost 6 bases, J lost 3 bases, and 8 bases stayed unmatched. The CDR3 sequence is CSAPLAGVFYEQYF. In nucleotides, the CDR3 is TGCAGTGCCCCGCTAGCGGGAGTTTTCTACGAGCAGTACTTC.

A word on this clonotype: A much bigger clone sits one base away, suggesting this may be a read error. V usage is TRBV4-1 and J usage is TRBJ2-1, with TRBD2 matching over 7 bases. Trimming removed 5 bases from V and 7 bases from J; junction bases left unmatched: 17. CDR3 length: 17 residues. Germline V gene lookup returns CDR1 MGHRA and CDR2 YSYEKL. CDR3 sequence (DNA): TGCGCCAGCAGCGCCAAACTAGCGCGAGGGCCCAGGAATGAGCAGTTCTTC. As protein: CASSAKLARGPRNEQFF.

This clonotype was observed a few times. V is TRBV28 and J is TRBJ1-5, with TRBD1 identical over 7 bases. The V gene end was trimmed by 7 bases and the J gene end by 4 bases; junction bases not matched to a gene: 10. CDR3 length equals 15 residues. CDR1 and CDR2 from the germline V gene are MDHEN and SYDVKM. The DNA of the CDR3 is TGTGCCAGCAATGATAGACAGGGAGTAAATCAGCCCCAGCATTTT. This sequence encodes CASNDRQGVNQPQHF.

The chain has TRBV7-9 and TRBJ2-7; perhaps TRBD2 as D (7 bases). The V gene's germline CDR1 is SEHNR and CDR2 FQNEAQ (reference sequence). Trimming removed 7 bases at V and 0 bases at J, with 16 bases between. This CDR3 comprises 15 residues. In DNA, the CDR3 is TGTGCCAGCAAAGGGGGGGGCGGCCACTCCTACGAGCAGTACTTC. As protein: CASKGGGGHSYEQYF.

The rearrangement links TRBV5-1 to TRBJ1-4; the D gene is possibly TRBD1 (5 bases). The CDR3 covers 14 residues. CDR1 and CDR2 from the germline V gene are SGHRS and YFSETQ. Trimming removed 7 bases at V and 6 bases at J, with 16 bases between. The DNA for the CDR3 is TGCGCCAGCGGTTCTGGGGACGGTTATGAAAAACTGTTTTTT. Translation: CASGSGDGYEKLFF. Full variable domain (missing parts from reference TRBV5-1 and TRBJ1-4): KAGVTQTPRYLIKTRGQQVTLSCSPISGHRSVSWYQQTPGQGLQFLFEYFSETQRNKGNFPGRFSGRQFSNSRSEMNVSTLELGDSALYLCASGSGDGYEKLFFGSGTQLSVL.

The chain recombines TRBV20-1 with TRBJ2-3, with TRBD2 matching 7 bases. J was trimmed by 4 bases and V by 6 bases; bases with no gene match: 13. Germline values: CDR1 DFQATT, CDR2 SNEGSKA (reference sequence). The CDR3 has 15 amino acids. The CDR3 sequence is CSAADGTTRADTQYF. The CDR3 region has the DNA TGCAGTGCCGCCGATGGGACTACGCGGGCAGATACGCAGTATTTT.

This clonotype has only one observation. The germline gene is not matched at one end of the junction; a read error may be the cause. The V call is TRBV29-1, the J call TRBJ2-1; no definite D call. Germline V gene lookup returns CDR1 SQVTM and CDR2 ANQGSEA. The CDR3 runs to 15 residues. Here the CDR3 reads CCVDDTECYYNEQFF. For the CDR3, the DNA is TGCTGCGTTGATGACACGGAATGTTACTACAATGAGCAGTTCTTC.

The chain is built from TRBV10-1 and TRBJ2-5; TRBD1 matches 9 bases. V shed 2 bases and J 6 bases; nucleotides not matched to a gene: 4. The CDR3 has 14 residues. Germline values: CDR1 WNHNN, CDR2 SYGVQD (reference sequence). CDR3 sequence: CASSEQGTGKTQYF. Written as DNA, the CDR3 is TGCGCCAGCAGTGAGCAAGGGACAGGGAAGACCCAGTACTTC.

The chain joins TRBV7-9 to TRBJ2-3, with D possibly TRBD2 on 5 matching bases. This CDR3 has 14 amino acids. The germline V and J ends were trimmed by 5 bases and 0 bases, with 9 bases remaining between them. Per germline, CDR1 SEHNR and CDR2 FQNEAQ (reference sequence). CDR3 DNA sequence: TGTGCCAGCAGCGGCCGGACTAGCACAGATACGCAGTATTTT. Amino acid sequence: CASSGRTSTDTQYF. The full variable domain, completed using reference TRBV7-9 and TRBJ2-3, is DTGVSQNPRHKITKRGQNVTFRCDPISEHNRLYWYRQTLGQGPEFLTYFQNEAQLEKSRLLSDRFSAERPKGSFSTLEIQRTEQGDSAMYLCASSGRTSTDTQYFGPGTRLTVL.

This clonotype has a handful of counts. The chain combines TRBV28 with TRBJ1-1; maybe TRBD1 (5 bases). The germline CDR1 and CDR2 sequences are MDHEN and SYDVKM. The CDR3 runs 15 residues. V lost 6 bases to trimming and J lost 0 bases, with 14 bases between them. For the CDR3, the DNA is TGTGCCAGCAGCCCTAACAGGTTCATGAACACTGAAGCTTTCTTT. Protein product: CASSPNRFMNTEAFF.